The clone carrying this T cell receptor beta chain came up many times. No antigen is known for it. TCR beta libraries were built with iRepertoire HTBI primers and Arm-PCR of CDR3 regions. One entry per CDR3 protein, called by TCRdb with MiXCR from the multiplex PCR reads. The sample records 300,000 or so distinct CDR3 sequences, around a fifth being singletons. The data were obtained in a study of regulatory T cells in long-lasting Graves disease. Findings and limits, study-wide: Study of thyroid tissue was not done, with only peripheral blood studied. Under persistent disease, TRBV28, TRBJ1-2 and TRBJ2-5 were used preferentially.

Noted time point: persistent/refractory GD, antithyroid drugs over 5 years with positive TRAb. Preparation of the TCR library used RNA extracted from PBMCs. From germline, CDR1 is GTSNPN and CDR2 SVGIG (reference sequence). Trimming took off 1 base at V and 3 bases at J, with 16 bases between the two ends. CDR3 length: 15 residues. This chain uses TRBV30 with TRBJ2-7; D perhaps matches TRBD1 (5 bases). This clonotype originated in a female donor with Graves disease. The sample in question was peripheral blood mononuclear cells (PBMCs), obtained when the disease was refractory, from a patient treated with antithyroid drugs. In DNA form, the CDR3 reads TGTGCCTGGAGTGCGTCTGGGGCCCCGATCTACGAGCAGTACTTC. It encodes CAWSASGAPIYEQYF.